This T cell receptor (beta chain) was recovered during a study of blood T cells in healthy people across ages. Notes on the study in general: In long-lived donors, naive CD4+ cell counts and diversity exceeded those of aged donors.

The CDR3 sequence is 15 residues long. Trimming took off 1 base at V and 2 bases at J, with 10 bases between the two ends. CDR1 is LGHDT and CDR2 is YNNKEL in the germline V gene (reference sequence). As concerns this clonotype: The antigen is unknown.

Combining a sample-barcoded 5' primer with a J-beta primer mix, a second PCR ran for roughly 7 to 11 cycles. Each of the samples gave a minimum of 2.5 million paired-end reads that contained CDR3. Each CDR3 protein gets one entry after TCRdb re-called the 5' RACE reads with MiXCR. The sample yields about 640,000 distinct CDR3 sequences, around 54% seen once. The chain uses TRBV3-1 and TRBJ2-3; weak D call: TRBD2 (6 bases). This clonotype originated in a man aged 60-69 years in good health. The sequenced material came from blood. The CDR3 coding sequence is TGTGCCAGCAGCCAAGTGGGGGGTAACACAGATACGCAGTATTTT. Protein sequence: CASSQVGGNTDTQYF.